The 2 T cell receptor beta chains reported below all come from one sample, sequenced in a study. Tregs were sorted as CD4+CD25+CD127-/low cells. TCRdb reprocessed the 5' RACE reads with MiXCR, giving one entry per CDR3 protein. The sample has over 40,000 distinct CDR3 sequences, roughly 23% seen once; the top ten hold 3.5% to 4.5%. The sample comprised Tregs sorted from a lymph node. The origin of the receptors is a female donor with breast cancer.

Regarding this clonotype: A much larger clone is a single base away; this may be a read error. The CDR3 end shows no conserved phenylalanine or tryptophan, and so a read error is likely. This chain links TRBV12-3 or TRBV12-4 with TRBJ2-5, with TRBD1 matching 9 bases. Trimming cost V 6 bases and J 1 base; bases outside gene matches: 3. This CDR3 contains 14 residues. The CDR3 sequence is CASREGQGQETQYC. The CDR3 DNA is TGTGCCAGCAGAGAGGGACAGGGCCAAGAGACCCAGTACTGC.

This clonotype has at least ten counts. This chain uses TRBV20-1 with TRBJ2-3; the D gene is possibly TRBD2 (6 bases). Germline V gives CDR1 DFQATT, CDR2 SNEGSKA (reference sequence). V was clipped by 1 base and J by 4 bases, with 12 bases between them. This CDR3 spans 14 amino acids. The CDR3 DNA reads as TGCAGTGCTAGAGGCGGGCGGGACCCAGATACGCAGTATTTT. Translated, it gives CSARGGRDPDTQYF.